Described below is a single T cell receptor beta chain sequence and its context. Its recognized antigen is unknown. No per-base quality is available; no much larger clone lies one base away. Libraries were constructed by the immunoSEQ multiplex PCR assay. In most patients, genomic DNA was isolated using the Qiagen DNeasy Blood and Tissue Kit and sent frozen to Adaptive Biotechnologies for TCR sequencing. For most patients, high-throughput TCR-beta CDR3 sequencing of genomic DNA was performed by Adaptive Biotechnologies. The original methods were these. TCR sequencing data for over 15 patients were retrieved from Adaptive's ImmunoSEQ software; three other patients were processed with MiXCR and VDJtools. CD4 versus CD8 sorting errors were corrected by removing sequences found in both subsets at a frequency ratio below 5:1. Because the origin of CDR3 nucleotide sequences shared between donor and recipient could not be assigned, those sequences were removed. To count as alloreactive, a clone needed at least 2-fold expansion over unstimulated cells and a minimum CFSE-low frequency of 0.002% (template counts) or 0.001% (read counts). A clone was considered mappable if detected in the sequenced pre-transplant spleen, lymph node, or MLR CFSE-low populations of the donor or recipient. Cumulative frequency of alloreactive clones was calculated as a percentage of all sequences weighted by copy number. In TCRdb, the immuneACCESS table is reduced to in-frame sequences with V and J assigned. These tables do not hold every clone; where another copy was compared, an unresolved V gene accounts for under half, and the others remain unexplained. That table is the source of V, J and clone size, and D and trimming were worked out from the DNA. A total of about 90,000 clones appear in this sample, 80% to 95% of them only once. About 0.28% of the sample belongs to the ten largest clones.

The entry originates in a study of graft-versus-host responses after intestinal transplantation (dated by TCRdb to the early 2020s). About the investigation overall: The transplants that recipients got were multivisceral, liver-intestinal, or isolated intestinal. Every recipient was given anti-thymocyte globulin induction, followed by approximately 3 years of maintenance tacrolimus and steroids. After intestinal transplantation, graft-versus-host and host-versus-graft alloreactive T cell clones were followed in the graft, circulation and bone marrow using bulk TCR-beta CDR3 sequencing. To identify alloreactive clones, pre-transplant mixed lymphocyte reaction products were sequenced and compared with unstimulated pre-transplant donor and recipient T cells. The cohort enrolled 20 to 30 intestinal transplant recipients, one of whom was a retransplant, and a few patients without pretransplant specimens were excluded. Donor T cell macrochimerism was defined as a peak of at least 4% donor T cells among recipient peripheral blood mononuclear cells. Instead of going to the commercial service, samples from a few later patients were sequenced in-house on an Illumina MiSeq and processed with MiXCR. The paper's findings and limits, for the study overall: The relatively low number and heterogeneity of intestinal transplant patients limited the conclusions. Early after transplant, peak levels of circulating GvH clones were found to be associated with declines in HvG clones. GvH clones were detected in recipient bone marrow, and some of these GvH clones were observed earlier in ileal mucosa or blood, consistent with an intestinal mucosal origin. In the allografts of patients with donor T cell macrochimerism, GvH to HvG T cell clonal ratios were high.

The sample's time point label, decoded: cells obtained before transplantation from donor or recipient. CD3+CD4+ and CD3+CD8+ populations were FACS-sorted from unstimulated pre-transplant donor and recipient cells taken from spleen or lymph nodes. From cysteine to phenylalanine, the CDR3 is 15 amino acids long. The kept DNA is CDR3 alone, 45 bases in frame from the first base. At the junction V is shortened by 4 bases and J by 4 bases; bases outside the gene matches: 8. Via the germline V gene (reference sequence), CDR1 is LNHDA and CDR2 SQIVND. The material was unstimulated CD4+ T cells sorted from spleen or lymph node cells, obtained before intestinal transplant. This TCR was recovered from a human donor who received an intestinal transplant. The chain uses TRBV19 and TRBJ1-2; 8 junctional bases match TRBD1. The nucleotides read TGTGCCAGTAGTAACCCCGGACAGGGCGGCTATGGCTACACCTTC. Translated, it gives CASSNPGQGGYGYTF.